This T cell receptor (beta chain) was identified during a study of T cell changes during pregnancy in multiple sclerosis. This clone was detected only once. Repertoires were generated with immunoSEQ multiplex PCR, while TCRdb's copy carries only in-frame clones and drops some. The sample has 100,000 to 110,000 clones, roughly 90% seen once. The CDR3 consists of 14 residues. The V gene end was trimmed by 7 bases and the J gene end by 1 base; junction bases not matched to a gene: 4. Germline V lookup: CDR1 MNHEY, CDR2 SVGAGI. The sequencing used peripheral blood, collected after pregnancy. J is TRBJ1-5 and V is TRBV6-5, with TRBD1 matching 7 bases. This sequence originates from a female donor with multiple sclerosis, enrolled in a pregnancy study. CDR3 in amino acids: CASNAGQSNQPQHF. The CDR3 region has the DNA TGTGCCAGCAACGCGGGACAGAGCAATCAGCCCCAGCATTTT.